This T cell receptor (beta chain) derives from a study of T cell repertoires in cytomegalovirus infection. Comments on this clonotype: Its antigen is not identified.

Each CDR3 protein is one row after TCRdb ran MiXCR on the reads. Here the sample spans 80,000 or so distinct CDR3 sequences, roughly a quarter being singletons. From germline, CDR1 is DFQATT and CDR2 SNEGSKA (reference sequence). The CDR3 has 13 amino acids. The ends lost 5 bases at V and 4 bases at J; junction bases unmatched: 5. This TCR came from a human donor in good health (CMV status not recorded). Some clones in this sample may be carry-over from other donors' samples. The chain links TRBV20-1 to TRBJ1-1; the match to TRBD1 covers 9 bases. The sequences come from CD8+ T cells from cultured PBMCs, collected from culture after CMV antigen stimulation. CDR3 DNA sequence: TGCAGTGCTCGGACAGGGGCGGGCACTGAAGCTTTCTTT. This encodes CSARTGAGTEAFF.